What follows is one TCR beta chain and its context. This sample was taken from a study of OX40 agonist ivuxolimab in advanced cancers. V lost 4 bases, J lost 4 bases, and 11 bases lay in between. This CDR3 is built from 13 residues. Germline CDR1 reads SGDLS; CDR2 reads YYNGEE. The assay was immunoSEQ multiplex PCR, and TCRdb's table has in-frame clones only and misses some. This table holds more than 40,000 clones, roughly 85% found once. This TCR was recovered from an adult with an advanced solid tumor such as melanoma, head and neck, liver or kidney cancer. Sequencing was performed on CD4+ or CD8+ T cells sorted from blood, taken in a trial of the OX40 agonist ivuxolimab. The gene calls are TRBV9 and TRBJ1-1; D remains unclear. The CDR3 sequence is CASSPRGVTEAFF. CDR3 sequence (DNA): TGTGCCAGCAGCCCCCGGGGAGTCACTGAAGCTTTCTTT.